The present TCR beta chain was sequenced within a study of tumour-infiltrating T cells in Burkitt lymphoma. This table comes from immunoSEQ multiplex PCR, and its TCRdb copy is limited to in-frame clones, with some not included. The sample carries thousands of clones, less than 15% recorded once. This clone was observed a few times. Looked up from germline, CDR1 is MGHDK and CDR2 is SYGVNS. This CDR3 spans 14 amino acids. Trimming took 3 bases from V and 3 from J, leaving 8 bases between them. The TCR sequence derives from a human donor with Burkitt lymphoma. Sequences were obtained from tumor tissue. The chain carries TRBV25-1 and TRBJ2-2; D is unresolved. The CDR3 nucleotides read TGTGCCAGCAGTGAGTGGACCTACACCGGGGAGCTGTTTTTT. Translation: CASSEWTYTGELFF.